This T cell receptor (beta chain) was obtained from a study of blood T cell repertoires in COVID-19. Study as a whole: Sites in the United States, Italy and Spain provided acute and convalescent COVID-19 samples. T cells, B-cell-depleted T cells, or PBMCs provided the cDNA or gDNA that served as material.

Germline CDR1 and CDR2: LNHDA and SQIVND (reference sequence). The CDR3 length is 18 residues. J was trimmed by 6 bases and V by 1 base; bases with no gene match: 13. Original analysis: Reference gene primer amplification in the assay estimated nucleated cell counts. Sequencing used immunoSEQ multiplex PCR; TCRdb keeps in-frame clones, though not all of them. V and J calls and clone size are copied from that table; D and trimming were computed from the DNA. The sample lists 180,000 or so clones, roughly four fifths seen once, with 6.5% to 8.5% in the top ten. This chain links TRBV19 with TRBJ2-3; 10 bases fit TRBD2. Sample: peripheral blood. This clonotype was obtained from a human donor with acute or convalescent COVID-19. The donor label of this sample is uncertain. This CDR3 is CASSIASGRASPRDTQYF. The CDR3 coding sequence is TGTGCCAGTAGTATAGCCAGCGGGAGGGCCAGCCCTCGGGATACGCAGTATTTT.